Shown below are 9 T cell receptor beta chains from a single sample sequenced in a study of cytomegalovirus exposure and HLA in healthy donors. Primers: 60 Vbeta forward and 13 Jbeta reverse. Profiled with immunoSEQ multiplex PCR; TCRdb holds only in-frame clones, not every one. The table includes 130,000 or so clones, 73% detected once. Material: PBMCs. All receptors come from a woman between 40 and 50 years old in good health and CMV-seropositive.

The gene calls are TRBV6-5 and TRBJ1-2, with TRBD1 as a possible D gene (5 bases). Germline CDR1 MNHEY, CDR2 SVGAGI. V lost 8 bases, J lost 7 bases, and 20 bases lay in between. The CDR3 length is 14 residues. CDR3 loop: CASHNQGRARGYTF. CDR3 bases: TGTGCCAGCCATAACCAGGGTAGAGCTCGTGGCTACACCTTC.

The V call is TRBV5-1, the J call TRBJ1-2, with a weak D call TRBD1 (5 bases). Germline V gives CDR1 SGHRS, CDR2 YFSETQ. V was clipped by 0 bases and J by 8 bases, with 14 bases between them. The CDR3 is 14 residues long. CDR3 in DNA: TGCGCCAGCAGCTTGGCCACAGGTGATAGCGGCTACACCTTC. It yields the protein CASSLATGDSGYTF.

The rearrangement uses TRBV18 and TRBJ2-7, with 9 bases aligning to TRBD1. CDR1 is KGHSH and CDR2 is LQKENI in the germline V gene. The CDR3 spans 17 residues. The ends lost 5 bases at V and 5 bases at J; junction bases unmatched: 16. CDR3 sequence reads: CASSASIPGQGSNEQYF. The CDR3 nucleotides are TGTGCCAGCTCAGCAAGTATTCCGGGACAGGGTAGCAACGAGCAGTACTTC.

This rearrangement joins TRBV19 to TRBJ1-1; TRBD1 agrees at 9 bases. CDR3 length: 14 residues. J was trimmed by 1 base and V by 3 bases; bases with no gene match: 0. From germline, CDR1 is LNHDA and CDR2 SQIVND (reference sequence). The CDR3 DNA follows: TGTGCCAGTAGTATGGGACAGGGGAACACTGAAGCTTTCTTT. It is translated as CASSMGQGNTEAFF.

The CDR3 reads CASSSPRGGLYEQYF. CDR3 DNA sequence: TGTGCCAGCAGTTCCCCCCGCGGGGGATTATACGAGCAGTACTTC. The chain recombines TRBV28 with TRBJ2-7; 7 nucleotides align to TRBD2. CDR3 length equals 15 residues. Losses at the gene ends were 4 bases for V and 4 bases for J; bases not matched to a gene: 10. In germline, CDR1 is MDHEN, CDR2 SYDVKM.

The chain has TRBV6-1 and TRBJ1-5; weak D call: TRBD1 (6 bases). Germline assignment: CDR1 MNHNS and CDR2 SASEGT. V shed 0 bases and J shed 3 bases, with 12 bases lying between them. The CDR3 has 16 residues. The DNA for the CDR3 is TGTGCCAGCAGTGAAGCGGGGGCCATCAACAATCAGCCCCAGCATTTT. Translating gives CASSEAGAINNQPQHF.

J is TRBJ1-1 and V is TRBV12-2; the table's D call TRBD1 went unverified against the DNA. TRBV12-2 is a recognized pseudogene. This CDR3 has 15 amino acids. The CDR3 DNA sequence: TGTGCAAGTCGCTTAGGACAGGGAAGAAACACTGAAGCTTTCTTT. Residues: CASRLGQGRNTEAFF.

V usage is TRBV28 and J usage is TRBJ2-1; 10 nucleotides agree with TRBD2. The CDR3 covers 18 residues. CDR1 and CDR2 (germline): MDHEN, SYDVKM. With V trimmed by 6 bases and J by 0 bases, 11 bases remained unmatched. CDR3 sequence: CASRSGTSASSSYNEQFF. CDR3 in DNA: TGTGCCAGCAGATCTGGGACTAGCGCATCGAGCTCCTACAATGAGCAGTTCTTC.

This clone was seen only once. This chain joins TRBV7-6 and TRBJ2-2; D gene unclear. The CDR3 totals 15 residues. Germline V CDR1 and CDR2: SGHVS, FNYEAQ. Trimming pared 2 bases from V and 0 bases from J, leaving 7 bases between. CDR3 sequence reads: CASSLTVTNTGELFF. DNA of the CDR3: TGTGCCAGCAGCTTAACAGTCACGAACACCGGGGAGCTGTTTTTT.